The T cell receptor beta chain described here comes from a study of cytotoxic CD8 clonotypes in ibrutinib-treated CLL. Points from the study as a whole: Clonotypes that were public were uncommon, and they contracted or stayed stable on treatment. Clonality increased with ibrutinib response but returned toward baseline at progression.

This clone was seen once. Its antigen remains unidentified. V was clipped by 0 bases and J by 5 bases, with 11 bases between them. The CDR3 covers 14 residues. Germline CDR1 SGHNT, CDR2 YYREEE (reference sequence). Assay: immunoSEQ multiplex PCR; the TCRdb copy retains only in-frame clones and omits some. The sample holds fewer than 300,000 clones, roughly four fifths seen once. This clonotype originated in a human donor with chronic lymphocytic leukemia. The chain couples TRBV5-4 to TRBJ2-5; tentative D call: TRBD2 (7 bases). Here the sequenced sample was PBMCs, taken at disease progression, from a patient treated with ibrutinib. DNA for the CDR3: TGTGCCAGCAGCTTGGCGGGGGGCGCGGAGACCCAGTACTTC. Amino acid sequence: CASSLAGGAETQYF. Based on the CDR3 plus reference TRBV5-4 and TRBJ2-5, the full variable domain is ETGVTQSPTHLIKTRGQQVTLRCSSQSGHNTVSWYQQALGQGPQFIFQYYREEENGRGNFPPRFSGLQFPNYSSELNVNALELDDSALYLCASSLAGGAETQYFGPGTRLLVL.